This TCR beta chain was observed in a study of T cell repertoires in cytomegalovirus infection. Study background: Public TCR beta signatures indicated both CMV infection and matching HLA type.

TCRdb re-called the reads with MiXCR, one entry per CDR3 protein. The sample holds 500,000 or so distinct CDR3 sequences, more than 15% seen once. Germline V CDR1 and CDR2: MNHEY, SVGAGI. Trimming stripped 0 bases from V and 4 bases from J, with 17 bases between. The CDR3 has 17 residues. A note on this clonotype: What it binds is unknown.

General study points: The ex vivo response was dominated by HLA-C-restricted CMV-specific TCR beta clonotypes. Summed public TCR beta family frequency identified CMV carriers bearing the relevant HLA.

The genes are TRBV6-5 and TRBJ2-3; D possibly corresponds to TRBD1 (5 bases). Specimen: CD8+ T cells from PBMCs. The TCR comes from a human donor in good health (CMV status not recorded). Some clones in this sample may be carry-over from other donors' samples. The CDR3 region has the DNA TGTGCCAGCAGTTACTCGCTTGGAGAAGGGGCGGCAGATACGCAGTATTTT. This codes for CASSYSLGEGAADTQYF.